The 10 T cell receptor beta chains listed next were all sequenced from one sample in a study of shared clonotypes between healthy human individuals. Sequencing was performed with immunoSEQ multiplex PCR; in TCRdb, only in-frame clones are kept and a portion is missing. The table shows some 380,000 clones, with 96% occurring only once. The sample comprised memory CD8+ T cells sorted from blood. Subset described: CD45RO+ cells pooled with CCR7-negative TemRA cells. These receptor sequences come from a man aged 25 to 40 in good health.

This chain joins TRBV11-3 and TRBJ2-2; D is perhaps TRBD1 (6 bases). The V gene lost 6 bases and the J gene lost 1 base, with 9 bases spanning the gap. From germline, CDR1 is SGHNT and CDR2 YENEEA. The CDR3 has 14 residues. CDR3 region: CASSGQLNTGELFF. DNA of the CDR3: TGTGCCAGCAGTGGACAGCTGAACACCGGGGAGCTGTTTTTT.

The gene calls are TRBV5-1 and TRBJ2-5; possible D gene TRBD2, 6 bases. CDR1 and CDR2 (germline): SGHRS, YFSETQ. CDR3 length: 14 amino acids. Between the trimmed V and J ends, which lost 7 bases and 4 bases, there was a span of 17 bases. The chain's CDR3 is CASGSGTLGETQYF. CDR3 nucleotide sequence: TGCGCCAGCGGTAGCGGCACATTGGGAGAGACCCAGTACTTC.

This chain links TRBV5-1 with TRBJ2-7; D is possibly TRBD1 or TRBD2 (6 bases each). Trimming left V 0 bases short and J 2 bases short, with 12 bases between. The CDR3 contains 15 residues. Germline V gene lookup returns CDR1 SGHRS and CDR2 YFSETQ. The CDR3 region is CASSLEGGRAYEQYF. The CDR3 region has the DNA TGCGCCAGCAGCTTGGAGGGGGGCAGGGCCTACGAGCAGTACTTC. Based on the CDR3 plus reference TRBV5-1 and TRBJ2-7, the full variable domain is KAGVTQTPRYLIKTRGQQVTLSCSPISGHRSVSWYQQTPGQGLQFLFEYFSETQRNKGNFPGRFSGRQFSNSRSEMNVSTLELGDSALYLCASSLEGGRAYEQYFGPGTRLTVT.

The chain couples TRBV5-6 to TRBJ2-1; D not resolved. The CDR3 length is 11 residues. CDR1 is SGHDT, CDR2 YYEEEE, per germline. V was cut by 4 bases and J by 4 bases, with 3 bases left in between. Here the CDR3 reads CASSTYNEQFF. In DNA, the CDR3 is TGTGCCAGCAGCACATACAATGAGCAGTTCTTC. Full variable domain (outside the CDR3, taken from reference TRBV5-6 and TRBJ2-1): DAGVTQSPTHLIKTRGQQVTLRCSPKSGHDTVSWYQQALGQGPQFIFQYYEEEERQRGNFPDRFSGHQFPNYSSELNVNALLLGDSALYLCASSTYNEQFFGPGTRLTVL.

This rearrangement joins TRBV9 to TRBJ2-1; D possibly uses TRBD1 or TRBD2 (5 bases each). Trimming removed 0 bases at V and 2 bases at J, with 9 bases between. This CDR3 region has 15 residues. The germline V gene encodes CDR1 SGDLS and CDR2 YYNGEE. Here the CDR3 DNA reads TGTGCCAGCAGCGTAGCTTGGGGACCCTACAATGAGCAGTTCTTC. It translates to CASSVAWGPYNEQFF.

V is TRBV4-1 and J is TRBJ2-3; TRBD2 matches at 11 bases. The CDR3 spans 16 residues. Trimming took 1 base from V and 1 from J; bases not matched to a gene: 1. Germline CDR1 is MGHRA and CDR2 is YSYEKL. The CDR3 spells CASSQVLAGGTDTQYF. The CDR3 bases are TGCGCCAGCAGCCAAGTACTAGCGGGAGGCACAGATACGCAGTATTTT.

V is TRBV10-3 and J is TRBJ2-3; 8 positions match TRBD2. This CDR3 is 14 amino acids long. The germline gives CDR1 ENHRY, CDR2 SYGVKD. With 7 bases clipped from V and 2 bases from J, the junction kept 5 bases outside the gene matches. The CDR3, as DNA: TGTGCCATCAATAAGCGGGAGAACACAGATACGCAGTATTTT. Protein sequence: CAINKRENTDTQYF.

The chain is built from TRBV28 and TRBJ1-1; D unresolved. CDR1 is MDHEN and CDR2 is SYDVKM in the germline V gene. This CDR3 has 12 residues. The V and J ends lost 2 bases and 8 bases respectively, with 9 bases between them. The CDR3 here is CASSLVGREAFF. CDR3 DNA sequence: TGTGCCAGCAGTTTAGTGGGTAGAGAAGCTTTCTTT. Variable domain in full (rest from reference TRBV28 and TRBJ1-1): DVKVTQSSRYLVKRTGEKVFLECVQDMDHENMFWYRQDPGLGLRLIYFSYDVKMKEKGDIPEGYSVSREKKERFSLILESASTNQTSMYLCASSLVGREAFFGQGTRLTVV.

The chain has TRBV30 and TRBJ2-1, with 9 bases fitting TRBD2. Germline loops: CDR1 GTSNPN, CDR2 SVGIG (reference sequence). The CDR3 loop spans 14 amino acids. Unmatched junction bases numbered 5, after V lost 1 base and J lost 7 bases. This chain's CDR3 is CAWSERLAGNEQFF. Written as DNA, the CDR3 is TGTGCCTGGAGTGAGAGGCTAGCGGGAAATGAGCAGTTCTTC.

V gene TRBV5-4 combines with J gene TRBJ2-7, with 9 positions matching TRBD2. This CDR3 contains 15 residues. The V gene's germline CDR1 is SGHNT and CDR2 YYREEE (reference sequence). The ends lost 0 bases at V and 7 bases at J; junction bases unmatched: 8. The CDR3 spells CASSLAGGRAREQYF. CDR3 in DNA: TGTGCCAGCAGCTTGGCTGGCGGGAGGGCGAGGGAGCAGTACTTC.